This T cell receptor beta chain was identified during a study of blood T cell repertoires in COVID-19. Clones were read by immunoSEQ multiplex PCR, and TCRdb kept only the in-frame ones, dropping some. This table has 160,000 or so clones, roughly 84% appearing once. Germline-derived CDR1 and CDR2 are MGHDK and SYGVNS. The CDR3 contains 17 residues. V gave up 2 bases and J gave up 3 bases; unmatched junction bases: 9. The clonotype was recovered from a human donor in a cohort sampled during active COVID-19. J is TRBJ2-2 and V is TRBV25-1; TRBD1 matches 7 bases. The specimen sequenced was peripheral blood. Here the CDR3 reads CASSERRQGLYTGELFF. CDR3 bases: TGTGCCAGCAGTGAACGGAGACAGGGCCTATACACCGGGGAGCTGTTTTTT.